This TCR beta chain was profiled in a study of cytomegalovirus exposure and HLA in healthy donors. Overall study context: When 350 to 500 donors were genotyped, roughly 82% of them were found to fall in the Caucasian-associated ancestry cluster.

The PCR used 60 Vbeta and 13 Jbeta primers. Profiled with immunoSEQ multiplex PCR; TCRdb holds only in-frame clones, not every one. The sample carries under 150,000 clones, roughly two thirds recorded once. Study-wide results and caveats: Rare TCR sequences dominated, though some public TCRs recurred in many donors.

The sample holds one count of this clone. What it binds is unknown. The ends lost 4 bases at V and 0 bases at J; junction bases unmatched: 9. Germline V lookup: CDR1 SGDLS, CDR2 YYNGEE. The CDR3 covers 16 residues. The sequenced material came from PBMCs. The TCR comes from a man younger than 45 in good health and CMV-seropositive. J is TRBJ1-1 and V is TRBV9, with 7 bases identical to TRBD1. The CDR3 sequence: CASSRRDRDMNTEAFF. Here the CDR3 DNA reads TGTGCCAGCAGCAGACGGGACAGAGACATGAACACTGAAGCTTTCTTT.